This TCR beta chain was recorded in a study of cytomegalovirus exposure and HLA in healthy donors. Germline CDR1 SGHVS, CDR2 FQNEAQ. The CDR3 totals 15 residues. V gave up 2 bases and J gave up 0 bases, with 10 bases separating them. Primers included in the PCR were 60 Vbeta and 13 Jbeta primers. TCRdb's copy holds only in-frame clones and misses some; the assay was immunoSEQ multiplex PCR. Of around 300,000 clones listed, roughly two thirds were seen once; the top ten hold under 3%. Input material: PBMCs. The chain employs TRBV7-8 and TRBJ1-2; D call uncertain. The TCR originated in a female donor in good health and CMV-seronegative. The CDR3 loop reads CASSLTQTSNYGYTF. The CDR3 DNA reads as TGTGCCAGCAGCTTAACCCAGACTTCTAACTATGGCTACACCTTC.